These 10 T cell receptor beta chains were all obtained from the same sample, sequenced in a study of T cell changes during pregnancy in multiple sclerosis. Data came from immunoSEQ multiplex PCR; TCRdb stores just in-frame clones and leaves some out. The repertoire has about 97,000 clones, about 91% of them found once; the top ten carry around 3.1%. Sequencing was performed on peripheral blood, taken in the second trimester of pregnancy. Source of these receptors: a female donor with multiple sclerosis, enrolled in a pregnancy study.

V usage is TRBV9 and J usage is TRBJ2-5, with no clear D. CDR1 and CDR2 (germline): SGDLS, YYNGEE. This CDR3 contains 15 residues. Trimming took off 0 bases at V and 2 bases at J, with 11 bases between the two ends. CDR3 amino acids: CASSVGVKAQETQYF. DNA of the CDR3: TGTGCCAGCAGCGTAGGCGTAAAAGCTCAAGAGACCCAGTACTTC.

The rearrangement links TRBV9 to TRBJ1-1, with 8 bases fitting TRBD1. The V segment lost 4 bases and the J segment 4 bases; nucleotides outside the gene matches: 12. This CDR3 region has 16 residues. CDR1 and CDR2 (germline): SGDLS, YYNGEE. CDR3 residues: CASSLLDRVRSTEAFF. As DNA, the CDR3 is TGTGCCAGCAGCCTACTGGACAGGGTTCGGAGCACTGAAGCTTTCTTT.

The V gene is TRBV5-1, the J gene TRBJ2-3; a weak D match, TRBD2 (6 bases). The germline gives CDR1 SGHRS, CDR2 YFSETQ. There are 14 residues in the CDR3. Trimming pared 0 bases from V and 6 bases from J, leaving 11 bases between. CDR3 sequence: CASSLVGAGDTQYF. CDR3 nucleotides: TGCGCCAGCAGCTTGGTTGGTGCGGGGGATACGCAGTATTTT.

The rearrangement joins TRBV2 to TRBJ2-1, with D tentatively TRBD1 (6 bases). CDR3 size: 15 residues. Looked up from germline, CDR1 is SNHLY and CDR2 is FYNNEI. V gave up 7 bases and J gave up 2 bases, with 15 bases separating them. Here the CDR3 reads CASTQRGSPYNEQFF. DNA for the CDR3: TGTGCCAGCACCCAGAGGGGGAGTCCCTACAATGAGCAGTTCTTC. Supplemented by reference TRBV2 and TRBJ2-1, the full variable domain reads EPEVTQTPSHQVTQMGQEVILRCVPISNHLYFYWYRQILGQKVEFLVSFYNNEISEKSEIFDDQFSVERPDGSNFTLKIRSTKLEDSAMYFCASTQRGSPYNEQFFGPGTRLTVL.

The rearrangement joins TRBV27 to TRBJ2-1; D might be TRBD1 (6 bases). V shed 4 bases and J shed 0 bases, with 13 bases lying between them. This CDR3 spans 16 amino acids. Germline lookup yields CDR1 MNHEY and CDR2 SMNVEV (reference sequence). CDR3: CASSWGQISSYNEQFF. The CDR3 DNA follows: TGTGCCAGCAGTTGGGGACAAATCTCCTCCTACAATGAGCAGTTCTTC.

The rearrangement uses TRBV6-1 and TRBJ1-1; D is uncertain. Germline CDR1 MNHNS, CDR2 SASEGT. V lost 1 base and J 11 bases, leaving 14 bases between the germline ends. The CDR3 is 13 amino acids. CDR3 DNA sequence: TGTGCCAGCAGTGAAGTTTGGGCTCAAAGGGCTTTCTTT. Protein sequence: CASSEVWAQRAFF.

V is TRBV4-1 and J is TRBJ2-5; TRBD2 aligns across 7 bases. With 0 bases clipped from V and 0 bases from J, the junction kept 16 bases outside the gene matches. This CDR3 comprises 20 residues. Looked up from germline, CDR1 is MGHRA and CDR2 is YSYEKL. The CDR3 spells CASSQDEARDYRRYQETQYF. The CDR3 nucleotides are TGCGCCAGCAGCCAAGATGAAGCACGGGACTACCGGAGATACCAAGAGACCCAGTACTTC.

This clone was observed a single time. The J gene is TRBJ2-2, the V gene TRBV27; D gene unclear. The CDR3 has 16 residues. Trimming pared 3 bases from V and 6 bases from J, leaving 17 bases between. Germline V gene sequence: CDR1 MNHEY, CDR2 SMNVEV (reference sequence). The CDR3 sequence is CASSFLAPIGSGELFF. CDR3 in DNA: TGTGCCAGCAGTTTTTTAGCCCCTATAGGTTCCGGGGAGCTGTTTTTT.

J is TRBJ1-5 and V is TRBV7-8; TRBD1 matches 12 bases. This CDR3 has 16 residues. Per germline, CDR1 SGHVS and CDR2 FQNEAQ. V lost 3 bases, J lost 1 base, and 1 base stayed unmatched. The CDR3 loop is CASSLGTGGSNQPQHF. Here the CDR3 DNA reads TGTGCCAGCAGCTTGGGGACAGGGGGCAGCAATCAGCCCCAGCATTTT.

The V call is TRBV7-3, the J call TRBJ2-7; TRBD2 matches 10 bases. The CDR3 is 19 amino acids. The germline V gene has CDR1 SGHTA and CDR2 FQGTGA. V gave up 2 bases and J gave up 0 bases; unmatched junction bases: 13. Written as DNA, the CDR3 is TGTGCCAGCAGCTTACCCTTGGGGCTAGCGGGAGTGGCCTCCTACGAGCAGTACTTC. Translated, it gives CASSLPLGLAGVASYEQYF.